This T cell receptor beta chain originates from a study of T cell responses to AZD1222 COVID-19 vaccine. This table comes from immunoSEQ multiplex PCR, and its TCRdb copy is limited to in-frame clones, with some not included. The sample consists of about 92,000 clones, 80% to 90% of them appearing once. The sample holds a few counts of this clone. V lost 3 bases and J lost 4, with 16 bases in between. The CDR3 runs to 15 residues. CDR1 is SGHRS, CDR2 YFSETQ, per germline. The specimen was peripheral blood, collected on day 0 of AZD1222 vaccination. The clonotype was recovered from an adult in good health. The chain combines TRBV5-1 with TRBJ1-2; D perhaps matches TRBD1 (5 bases). For the CDR3, the DNA is TGCGCCAGCAGCTCTCGACCAGACAGTACCTATGGCTACACCTTC. Protein product: CASSSRPDSTYGYTF.